A selection of T cell receptor beta chains follows, all from one sample in a study of cytomegalovirus exposure and HLA in healthy donors. The protocol was immunoSEQ multiplex PCR, while the TCRdb copy is restricted to in-frame clones and leaves out a portion. This repertoire shows approximately 120,000 clones, approximately 81% found once; its top ten account for more than 2%. The specimen was PBMCs. Receptors originate from a woman in her 30s in good health and CMV-seronegative. The CDR3 runs from the conserved cysteine through the conserved F or W. Each record gives: D gene, clone size, J gene, V gene, CDR3 protein, CDR3 DNA. A D gene is named only where the DNA matches it firmly. Clone sizes are given selectively: once, few, many, or a class where the clone is expanded.

D: TRBD2
size: -
J: TRBJ2-3
V: TRBV5-4
CDR3: CASSFDSIAGGVDTQYF
DNA: TGTGCCAGCAGCTTTGACTCGATAGCGGGAGGAGTAGATACGCAGTATTTT

D: TRBD2
size: -
J: TRBJ2-1
V: TRBV6-1
CDR3: CASSNERDGYNEQFF
DNA: TGTGCCAGCAGCAACGAGCGGGATGGCTACAATGAGCAGTTCTTC

D: -
size: -
J: TRBJ2-2
V: TRBV19
CDR3: CASSPPLYGSGGELFF
DNA: TGTGCCAGTAGCCCCCCCTTGTACGGGAGCGGCGGGGAGCTGTTTTTT

D: -
size: -
J: TRBJ1-1
V: TRBV4-1
CDR3: CASSQGPGQGNTEAFF
DNA: TGCGCCAGCAGCCAAGGACCGGGTCAGGGAAACACTGAAGCTTTCTTT

D: -
size: once
J: TRBJ2-2
V: TRBV5-1
CDR3: CASSSASSANTGELFF
DNA: TGCGCCAGCAGCTCCGCTAGCAGCGCGAACACCGGGGAGCTGTTTTTT

D: -
size: -
J: TRBJ1-4
V: TRBV9
CDR3: CASSQSATGLDEKLFF
DNA: TGTGCCAGCAGCCAGTCTGCTACAGGGCTGGATGAAAAACTGTTTTTT

D: -
size: -
J: TRBJ1-1
V: TRBV29-1
CDR3: CSALKTGWANTEAFF
DNA: TGCAGCGCACTGAAGACCGGCTGGGCGAACACTGAAGCTTTCTTT

D: -
size: -
J: TRBJ2-1
V: TRBV19
CDR3: CASSTTGSHEQFF
DNA: TGTGCCAGTAGTACCACCGGGTCCCATGAGCAGTTCTTC

D: TRBD2
size: -
J: TRBJ2-7
V: TRBV27
CDR3: CASSLGTSGSYEQYF
DNA: TGTGCCAGCAGTTTAGGGACTAGCGGGTCGTACGAGCAGTACTTC

D: TRBD1
size: -
J: TRBJ1-4
V: TRBV27
CDR3: CASDPGQVEHEKLFF
DNA: TGTGCCAGCGACCCGGGACAGGTGGAACATGAAAAACTGTTTTTT

D: TRBD1
size: -
J: TRBJ2-3
V: TRBV27
CDR3: CASSLSTGVSTDTQYF
DNA: TGTGCCAGCAGTTTGTCCACAGGGGTTAGCACAGATACGCAGTATTTT

D: TRBD2
size: -
J: TRBJ2-5
V: TRBV7-8
CDR3: CASSLVTSGGGGETQYF
DNA: TGTGCCAGCAGCTTAGTCACTAGCGGGGGCGGGGGAGAGACCCAGTACTTC

D: -
size: -
J: TRBJ1-1
V: TRBV18
CDR3: CASSPPGQGFGTEAFF
DNA: TGTGCCAGCTCACCACCGGGGCAGGGGTTCGGCACTGAAGCTTTCTTT

D: -
size: few
J: TRBJ1-2
V: TRBV6-5
CDR3: CASSYPSGNWYGYTF
DNA: TGTGCCAGCAGTTACCCGTCAGGGAATTGGTATGGCTACACCTTC

D: TRBD2
size: -
J: TRBJ2-6
V: TRBV6-4
CDR3: CASSAAGLAGGRGANVLTF
DNA: TGTGCCAGCAGTGCCGCGGGACTAGCGGGAGGTCGTGGGGCCAACGTCCTGACTTTC

D: TRBD2
size: -
J: TRBJ2-2
V: TRBV28
CDR3: CASSGGLAGVAGELFF
DNA: TGTGCCAGCAGCGGAGGGCTAGCGGGAGTAGCCGGGGAGCTGTTTTTT

D: -
size: few
J: TRBJ2-3
V: TRBV2
CDR3: CASSEGWRRSTDTQYF
DNA: TGTGCCAGCAGTGAAGGCTGGCGGCGAAGCACAGATACGCAGTATTTT

D: -
size: -
J: TRBJ1-2
V: TRBV7-9
CDR3: CASSLGTWGYTF
DNA: TGTGCCAGCAGCTTAGGGACATGGGGCTACACCTTC

D: -
size: -
J: TRBJ1-4
V: TRBV19
CDR3: CASSFAGVRVIANEKLFF
DNA: TGTGCCAGTAGTTTCGCCGGGGTCCGGGTGATCGCTAATGAAAAACTGTTTTTT

D: TRBD2
size: -
J: TRBJ2-4
V: TRBV4-1
CDR3: CASSPSASGDLLAKNIQYF
DNA: TGCGCCAGCAGCCCCTCGGCTAGCGGGGACCTTCTAGCCAAAAACATTCAGTACTTC

D: -
size: -
J: TRBJ2-5
V: TRBV6-1
CDR3: CASRAPSVETQYF
DNA: TGTGCCAGCAGAGCGCCTAGCGTCGAGACCCAGTACTTC

D: TRBD1
size: -
J: TRBJ2-2
V: TRBV7-9
CDR3: CASSIRGGLTGELFF
DNA: TGTGCCAGCAGCATACGAGGGGGCCTCACCGGGGAGCTGTTTTTT

D: TRBD2
size: -
J: TRBJ2-1
V: TRBV7-9
CDR3: CASSHHASGYNEQFF
DNA: TGTGCCAGCAGCCACCACGCTAGCGGATACAATGAGCAGTTCTTC

D: TRBD1
size: -
J: TRBJ2-7
V: TRBV11-2
CDR3: CASRVGQVYEQYF
DNA: TGTGCCAGCAGGGTCGGACAGGTCTACGAGCAGTACTTC

D: -
size: -
J: TRBJ1-1
V: TRBV10-3
CDR3: CAISGGSATEAFF
DNA: TGTGCCATCAGTGGGGGTAGCGCCACTGAAGCTTTCTTT

D: TRBD2
size: -
J: TRBJ2-1
V: TRBV29-1
CDR3: CSVPGISLADNEQFF
DNA: TGCAGCGTTCCCGGGATCTCACTAGCGGACAATGAGCAGTTCTTC

D: -
size: -
J: TRBJ1-3
V: TRBV4-1
CDR3: CASSQFRVGNTIYF
DNA: TGCGCCAGCAGCCAATTCAGGGTTGGAAACACCATATATTTT

D: TRBD1
size: -
J: TRBJ2-5
V: TRBV18
CDR3: CASSWTGGTQYF
DNA: TGTGCCAGCTCCTGGACAGGGGGGACCCAGTACTTC

D: -
size: -
J: TRBJ1-1
V: TRBV7-9
CDR3: CASSLAMAGADTEAFF
DNA: TGTGCCAGCAGCTTAGCCATGGCGGGGGCTGACACTGAAGCTTTCTTT

D: TRBD2
size: -
J: TRBJ2-7
V: TRBV28
CDR3: CASSYRLAGGNSYEQYF
DNA: TGTGCCAGCAGTTACCGGCTAGCGGGAGGTAACTCCTACGAGCAGTACTTC

D: TRBD2
size: -
J: TRBJ2-7
V: TRBV23-1
CDR3: CAGLDCREVEEEQYF
DNA: TGCGCCGGACTAGACTGCAGGGAGGTGGAGGAAGAGCAGTACTTC

D: TRBD1
size: -
J: TRBJ2-1
V: TRBV11-2
CDR3: CASSHRGLKNEQFF
DNA: TGTGCCAGCAGCCACAGGGGTTTAAAAAATGAGCAGTTCTTC

D: -
size: -
J: TRBJ1-4
V: TRBV30
CDR3: CAWSVQGNEKLFF
DNA: TGTGCCTGGAGTGTACAGGGCAATGAAAAACTGTTTTTT

D: -
size: few
J: TRBJ1-1
V: TRBV4-3
CDR3: CASSQDMNTEAFF
DNA: TGCGCCAGCAGCCAAGATATGAACACTGAAGCTTTCTTT

D: -
size: -
J: TRBJ1-1
V: TRBV6-6
CDR3: CASSYQDYAFF
DNA: TGTGCCAGCAGTTACCAGGATTACGCTTTCTTT